This entry is about one TCR beta chain. What it recognizes is unknown. Trimming took 4 bases from V and 6 from J, leaving 7 bases between them. CDR1 and CDR2 (germline): LGHNA, YSLEER. This CDR3 is 13 amino acids long. The data were obtained in a study of CD8+ T cells in alopecia areata. Overall study findings and caveats: In lesional scalp, particularly from alopecia totalis/universalis, clonality was higher than in normal scalp. Researchers reported that TCR sharing among patients proved less clear than in mice, possibly HLA-linked.

Alopecia areata patients gave lesional scalp punch biopsies and peripheral blood samples. Extracted RNA was reverse transcribed, and the resulting cDNA served as sequencing template. Some clones are missing from TCRdb's copy, which holds only in-frame ones; the method was immunoSEQ multiplex PCR. The top ten hold more than 0.95% of the sample, which has around 250,000 clones, roughly two thirds seen once. This sequence originates from a human donor with alopecia areata. The sequencing used CD4+ T cells sorted from blood, collected at week 0. The rearrangement joins TRBV4-3 to TRBJ1-6; D not resolved. The CDR3 protein is CASSPRSNSPLHF. For the CDR3, the DNA is TGCGCCAGCAGCCCTCGTAGTAATTCACCCCTCCACTTT.